This T cell receptor (beta chain) originates from a study of T cells in Graves' hyperthyroidism and ophthalmopathy. This clonotype was observed at least ten times. RNA transcripts were the template for amplifying TCR beta CDR3 regions. A set of HTBI primers served as the primers for a first-round RT-PCR of the TCR CDR3. TCRdb reprocessed the multiplex PCR reads via MiXCR and lists one record per CDR3 protein. The sample contains 360,000 or so distinct CDR3 sequences, about a sixth of which appear only once. CDR3 length: 16 residues. Between the trimmed V and J ends, which lost 5 bases and 4 bases, there was a span of 20 bases. The germline CDR1 and CDR2 sequences are SEHNR and FQNEAQ (reference sequence).

The TCR sequence derives from a woman in her forties with Graves' ophthalmopathy. The sample was blood. The rearrangement uses TRBV7-9 and TRBJ2-5, with a weak D call TRBD2 (5 bases). The CDR3 DNA reads as TGTGCCAGCAGCGAGGGCCTGGGATTTAAGGGAGAGACCCAGTACTTC. Protein sequence: CASSEGLGFKGETQYF.